The entry that follows covers one TCR beta chain sequence. No antigen is known for it. PCR was performed a second time for about 6 to 12 cycles using a sample-barcoded 5' primer and a J-beta primer mix. Via MiXCR, TCRdb re-called the 5' RACE reads, giving one row per CDR3 protein. The sample has approximately 760,000 distinct CDR3 sequences; 25% are singletons. This entry belongs to a study of blood T cells in healthy people across ages. On the study more broadly: Template switching retrieved approximately one barcoded beta molecule for each two T cells.

The CDR3 spans 16 residues. Germline trimming cut 3 bases from V and 4 bases from J; bases unmatched to any gene: 5. Notes on the study in general: Measured against age, TCR beta diversity per million T cells decreased in a roughly linear manner.

The same sample was also studied in work on T cells of mothers and their children. That paper notes: Using approximately 1.6 ug per 15 ul, all extracted RNA underwent cDNA synthesis. Every mother produced more than 9.5 million TCR beta CDR3 reads, whereas every child provided some 3 million.

The sequencing input was blood. The origin of this receptor is a boy between 10 and 17 years old in good health. V gene TRBV12-3 or TRBV12-4 combines with J gene TRBJ2-3; 12 nucleotides line up with TRBD2. CDR3 residues: CASSFLAGGSADTQYF. CDR3 DNA: TGTGCCAGCAGTTTTCTAGCGGGAGGGTCCGCAGATACGCAGTATTTT.